This T cell receptor (beta chain) was sequenced in a study of blood T cell repertoires in COVID-19. The CDR3 totals 13 residues. In germline, CDR1 is MGHRA, CDR2 YSYEKL. The germline V and J ends were trimmed by 1 base and 4 bases, with 7 bases remaining between them. The table came from immunoSEQ multiplex PCR; TCRdb's copy has only in-frame clones and leaves some out. Here the sample spans 230,000 or so clones, 70% to 90% being singletons. The genes are TRBV4-1 and TRBJ1-2; D is undetermined. Sequencing was carried out using PBMCs or T cells enriched from blood (not recorded which). The source of this sequence is a woman between 40 and 50 years old with acute COVID-19. The CDR3 reads CASSQVGSYGYTF. In nucleotides, the CDR3 is TGCGCCAGCAGCCAAGTTGGCTCCTATGGCTACACCTTC.